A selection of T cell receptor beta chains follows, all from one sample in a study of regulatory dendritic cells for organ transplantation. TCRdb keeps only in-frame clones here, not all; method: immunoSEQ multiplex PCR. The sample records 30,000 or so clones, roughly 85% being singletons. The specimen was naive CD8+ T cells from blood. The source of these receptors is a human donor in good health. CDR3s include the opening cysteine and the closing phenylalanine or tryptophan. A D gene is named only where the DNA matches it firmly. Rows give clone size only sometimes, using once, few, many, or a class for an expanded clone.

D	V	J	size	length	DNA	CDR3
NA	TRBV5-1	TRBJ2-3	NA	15	TGCGCCAGCAGCTTGGCGGGGGTACGGACAGATACGCAGTATTTT	CASSLAGVRTDTQYF
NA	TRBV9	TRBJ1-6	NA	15	TGTGCCAGCAGCGCCCGGGACACACATAATTCACCCCTCCACTTT	CASSARDTHNSPLHF
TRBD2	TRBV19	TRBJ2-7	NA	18	TGTGCCAGTAGTACAACCGGGACTAGCGGGGGGCCGGTCTACGAGCAGTACTTC	CASSTTGTSGGPVYEQYF
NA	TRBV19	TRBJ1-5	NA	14	TGTGCCAGTAGTATTGTTAGTAGCAATCAGCCCCAGCATTTT	CASSIVSSNQPQHF
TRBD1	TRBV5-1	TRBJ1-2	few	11	TGCGCCAGCAGCTGGGACAGTGGCTACACCTTC	CASSWDSGYTF
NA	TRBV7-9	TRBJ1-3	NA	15	TGTGCCAGCAGCTTAGACTATTCCGCTGGAAACACCATATATTTT	CASSLDYSAGNTIYF
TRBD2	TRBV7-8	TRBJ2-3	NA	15	TGTGCCAGCAGCCCGCAGCGGGGGGCCACAGATACGCAGTATTTT	CASSPQRGATDTQYF
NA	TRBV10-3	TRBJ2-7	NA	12	TGTGCCATCAGTGTCACGGGTTACGAGCAGTACTTC	CAISVTGYEQYF
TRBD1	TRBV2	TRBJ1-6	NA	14	TGTGCCAGCAGGGACAGGGGGATTTATTCACCCCTCCACTTT	CASRDRGIYSPLHF
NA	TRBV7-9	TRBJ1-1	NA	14	TGTGCCAGCAGCCTACCGACAGGGAACACTGAAGCTTTCTTT	CASSLPTGNTEAFF
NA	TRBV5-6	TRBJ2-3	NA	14	TGTGCCAGCTTCCTTAGCGGTCGACCGGATACGCAGTATTTT	CASFLSGRPDTQYF
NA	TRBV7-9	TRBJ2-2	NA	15	TGTGCCAGCAGCTTACGGGCAGGGCACACCGGGGAGCTGTTTTTT	CASSLRAGHTGELFF
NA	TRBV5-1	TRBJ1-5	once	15	TGCGCCAGCAGCTTGGCCTCAGGGAGGGATCAGCCCCAGCATTTT	CASSLASGRDQPQHF
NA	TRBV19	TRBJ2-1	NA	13	TGTGCCAGTACCCCGGGGGGCCACAATGAGCAGTTCTTC	CASTPGGHNEQFF
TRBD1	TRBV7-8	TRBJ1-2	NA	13	TGTGCCAGCAGCCGCAGGGGGAACTATGGCTACACCTTC	CASSRRGNYGYTF
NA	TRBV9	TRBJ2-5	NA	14	TGTGCCAGCAGCTTCGGACAGTACCAAGAGACCCAGTACTTC	CASSFGQYQETQYF
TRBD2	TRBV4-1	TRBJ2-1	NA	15	TGCGCCAGCAGCCAAGGACTAGCTTCCTACAATGAGCAGTTCTTC	CASSQGLASYNEQFF
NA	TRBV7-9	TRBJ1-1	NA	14	TGTGCCAGCAGCTTAGATGGGCGGGAGACTGAAGCTTTCTTT	CASSLDGRETEAFF
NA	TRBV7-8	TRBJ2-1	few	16	TGTGCCAGCAGCCCGCGGGGCAGGGAGTTTACGAATGAGCAGTTCTTC	CASSPRGREFTNEQFF
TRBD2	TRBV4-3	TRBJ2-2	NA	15	TGCGCCAGCAGCCAAGGGACTAGCGGGAGCGGGGAGCTGTTTTTT	CASSQGTSGSGELFF
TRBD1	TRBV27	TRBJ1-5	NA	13	TGTGCCAGCAGTTTAGGGACAGACCAGCCCCAGCATTTT	CASSLGTDQPQHF
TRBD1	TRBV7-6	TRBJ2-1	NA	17	TGTGCCAGCAGCTTAGGGACAGGGGGTGGGTCCTACAATGAGCAGTTCTTC	CASSLGTGGGSYNEQFF
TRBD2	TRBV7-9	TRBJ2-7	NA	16	TGTGCCAGCAGCTTAGGATGGGCTAGCGGGGACTACGAGCAGTACTTC	CASSLGWASGDYEQYF
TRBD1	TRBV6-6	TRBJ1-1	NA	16	TGTGCCAGCATTCGGGACAGGGGATTGGGGAACACTGAAGCTTTCTTT	CASIRDRGLGNTEAFF
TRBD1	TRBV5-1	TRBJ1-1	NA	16	TGCGCCAGCAGCTCAGGGGGACAGGGGGATGTCACTGAAGCTTTCTTT	CASSSGGQGDVTEAFF